These 31 T cell receptor beta chains were all obtained from the same sample, sequenced in a study of immune heterogeneity within non-small cell lung tumors. TCR beta CDR3 was amplified by multiplex PCR using 32 V and 13 J primers. Via MiXCR, TCRdb re-called the multiplex PCR reads, giving one row per CDR3 protein. In the table there are 14,000 to 15,000 distinct CDR3 sequences, approximately 26% of which are singletons. Bulk tumor genomic DNA, roughly 600 ng per sample, was the template. Spaced far apart, several biopsies were taken from each primary tumor during surgery. The study enrolled patients with untreated, newly diagnosed non-small cell lung cancer who underwent curative surgery. Specimen: lung tumor tissue. The source of these receptors is a man aged 40-50 years with non-small cell lung cancer.

This clonotype has only a few counts. The chain combines TRBV20-1 with TRBJ2-1, with 9 bases identical to TRBD2. Germline CDR1 is DFQATT and CDR2 is SNEGSKA (reference sequence). V lost 1 base and J lost 5; bases outside the gene matches: 6. This CDR3 comprises 15 residues. The DNA of the CDR3 is TGCAGTGCTAGAGTGGCGGGAGGGAACAACAATGAGCAGTTCTTC. Translated: CSARVAGGNNNEQFF.

The chain employs TRBV27 and TRBJ1-5, with 8 positions matching TRBD1. The CDR3 length is 18 residues. The trim removed 3 bases at V and 0 bases at J, leaving 10 bases unmatched. The germline gives CDR1 MNHEY, CDR2 SMNVEV (reference sequence). CDR3 DNA sequence: TGTGCCAGCAGTTTCCGAGGACAGGGCCCTTATAGCAATCAGCCCCAGCATTTT. Its translation is CASSFRGQGPYSNQPQHF.

Concerning this clonotype: Relative to the germline gene, one junction end is altered; a read error may explain this. The rearrangement links TRBV7-9 to TRBJ1-3; a weak D match, TRBD1 (6 bases). CDR1 and CDR2 (germline): SEHNR, FQNEAQ (reference sequence). This CDR3 contains 15 residues. For the CDR3, the DNA is TGTGACAGCAGCCGAACAGGGCTCTCTGGAAACACCATATATTTT. Translating it yields CDSSRTGLSGNTIYF.

Concerning this clonotype: A much bigger clone sits one base away, suggesting this may be a read error. CDR3: CSARNNYSTDTQYF. CDR3 sequence (DNA): TGCAGTGCTAGGAATAACTACAGCACAGATACGCAGTATTTT. The chain recombines TRBV20-1 with TRBJ2-3; no clear D. Germline V gene sequence: CDR1 DFQATT, CDR2 SNEGSKA (reference sequence). Trimming removed 3 bases from V and 0 bases from J, with 10 bases in between. This CDR3 spans 14 amino acids.

To note about this clonotype: This may be a read error: a much more frequent sequence differs by one nucleotide. The rearrangement joins TRBV19 to TRBJ1-5; D not resolved. Germline CDR1 and CDR2: LNHDA and SQIVND (reference sequence). There are 13 residues in the CDR3. The CDR3 DNA follows: TGTGCCGGTAGTACGCAGGTTAGTCAGCCCCAGCATTTT. Protein sequence: CAGSTQVSQPQHF.

The table lists this clonotype with many counts. The CDR3 here is CATSLTGRHETQYF. CDR3 coding DNA: TGTGCCACCAGCCTGACAGGGAGGCACGAGACCCAGTACTTC. The chain recombines TRBV24-1 with TRBJ2-5; D is perhaps TRBD1 (7 bases). This CDR3 comprises 14 residues. The ends were cut back, 7 bases at V and 5 bases at J, with 16 bases in the middle. The germline CDR1 and CDR2 sequences are KGHDR and SFDVKD.

With regard to this clonotype: It may be a read error: a sequence one base away is much more abundant. Because it lacks the conserved phenylalanine or tryptophan at the end, this CDR3 is likely a read error. The rearrangement joins TRBV7-6 to TRBJ2-7; D is unclear. This CDR3 is 13 amino acids long. The V gene lost 5 bases and the J gene lost 1 base, with 9 bases spanning the gap. Germline V CDR1 and CDR2: SGHVS, FNYEAQ. The CDR3 DNA reads TGTGCCAGCAGCCGGACGGATTCCTACGAGCAGTACTTG. Residues: CASSRTDSYEQYL.

A word on this clonotype: A read error may produce the germline difference seen at one junction end. The J gene is TRBJ2-3, the V gene TRBV5-5, with D unclear. The CDR3 sequence is 11 residues long. Looked up from germline, CDR1 is SGHKS and CDR2 is YYEKEE (reference sequence). CDR3 loop: CANSLADTQYF. CDR3 in DNA: TGTGCCAACAGCTTGGCGGATACGCAGTATTTT.

This clonotype has only a few counts. The chain recombines TRBV27 with TRBJ1-1, with 9 bases fitting TRBD1. The CDR3 contains 12 residues. In germline, CDR1 is MNHEY, CDR2 SMNVEV (reference sequence). With 6 bases clipped from V and 6 bases from J, the junction kept 2 bases outside the gene matches. CDR3 sequence: CASRGTGSEAFF. The CDR3 region has the DNA TGTGCCAGCAGGGGGACAGGGTCTGAAGCTTTCTTT.

This clonotype came up many times. V gene TRBV6-5 combines with J gene TRBJ1-2; D gene ambiguous. Germline loops: CDR1 MNHEY, CDR2 SVGAGI. This CDR3 spans 13 amino acids. The V end was cut by 3 bases, the J end by 6 bases, with 11 bases between. The CDR3, as DNA: TGTGCCAGCAGTTATAGGGCAAGGGATGGCTACACCTTC. Its protein product is CASSYRARDGYTF.

Concerning this clonotype itself: Being one base from a much bigger clone, this may be a read error. This chain connects TRBV10-3 to TRBJ2-7, with unresolved D. The CDR3 has 12 residues. Germline V CDR1 and CDR2: ENHRY, SYGVKD. V was shortened by 8 bases and J by 4 bases, with 12 bases between the two germline ends. CDR3 nucleotide sequence: TGTGCCATCCATGGCCCAGGATACGAGCAGTACTTC. Translating it yields CAIHGPGYEQYF.

The V gene is TRBV20-1, the J gene TRBJ2-1; 10 bases agree with TRBD1. Germline V lookup: CDR1 DFQATT, CDR2 SNEGSKA (reference sequence). CDR3 length equals 14 residues. V lost 5 bases to trimming and J lost 8 bases; unmatched junction nucleotides: 9. The DNA of the CDR3 is TGCAGTGCTCGAAGCCGGGACAGGGGATATGAGCAGTTCTTC. Amino acid sequence: CSARSRDRGYEQFF.

This CDR3 reads CASSQHTGRGGSGANVLTF. The DNA for the CDR3 is TGTGCCAGCAGCCAGCACACCGGGAGAGGGGGATCTGGGGCCAACGTCCTGACTTTC. The J gene is TRBJ2-6, the V gene TRBV3-1; D tentatively fits TRBD1 or TRBD2 (6 bases each). This CDR3 has 19 residues. CDR1 is LGHDT, CDR2 YNNKEL, per germline (reference sequence). Trimming pared 3 bases from V and 1 base from J, leaving 19 bases between. Based on the CDR3 plus reference TRBV3-1 and TRBJ2-6, the full variable domain is DTAVSQTPKYLVTQMGNDKSIKCEQNLGHDTMYWYKQDSKKFLKIMFSYNNKELIINETVPNRFSPKSPDKAHLNLHINSLELGDSAVYFCASSQHTGRGGSGANVLTFGAGSRLTVL.

With respect to this clonotype: This may be a read error: a much more frequent sequence differs by one nucleotide. The genes are TRBV12-5 and TRBJ1-2; no firm D call. The length of the CDR3 is 15 residues. Deletions cut 2 bases from V and 4 bases from J, with 14 bases between. Germline V CDR1 and CDR2: LGHNT, FRNRAP. The CDR3 DNA is TGTGCTAGTGGTTTGTCGTACCGAGTAAGCTATGGCTACACCTTC. Its protein product is CASGLSYRVSYGYTF.

V gene TRBV27 combines with J gene TRBJ2-2, with TRBD2 matching 10 bases. Unmatched junction bases numbered 6, after V lost 5 bases and J lost 0 bases. This CDR3 comprises 17 residues. Germline values: CDR1 MNHEY, CDR2 SMNVEV (reference sequence). The CDR3 DNA sequence: TGTGCCAGCAGTCCATGGACTAGCGGAGCGAACACCGGGGAGCTGTTTTTT. Its protein product is CASSPWTSGANTGELFF.

This chain links TRBV5-1 with TRBJ2-1; TRBD2 matches 10 bases. This CDR3 is built from 15 residues. Losses at the gene ends were 1 base for V and 9 bases for J; bases not matched to a gene: 7. The germline V gene encodes CDR1 SGHRS and CDR2 YFSETQ. CDR3 coding DNA: TGCGCCAGCAGCTTGTTGGCTAGCGGGAGTAGTGAGCAGTTCTTC. It translates to CASSLLASGSSEQFF.

There are a few counts of this clonotype. The genes are TRBV20-1 and TRBJ2-5; 8 nucleotides match TRBD2. Germline V gene sequence: CDR1 DFQATT, CDR2 SNEGSKA (reference sequence). CDR3 size: 14 residues. Trimming at V came to 6 bases and at J to 4 bases, leaving 10 bases not matched to a gene. The CDR3 loop reads CSAHLAGDAETQYF. CDR3 DNA: TGCAGTGCCCATCTAGCGGGCGACGCAGAGACCCAGTACTTC.

This clonotype was seen repeatedly, ten times or more. V is TRBV24-1 and J is TRBJ2-7; 10 nucleotides match TRBD2. With 3 bases clipped from V and 3 bases from J, the junction kept 1 base outside the gene matches. Germline CDR1 is KGHDR and CDR2 is SFDVKD. This CDR3 contains 14 residues. CDR3 amino acids: CATSDSGRGYEQYF. The CDR3 nucleotides are TGTGCCACCAGTGATAGCGGGAGGGGCTACGAGCAGTACTTC.

Remarks on this clonotype: A much larger clone lies a single base off, so this may be a read error. The rearrangement joins TRBV5-1 to TRBJ1-2, with 8 positions matching TRBD1. The CDR3 runs 14 residues. Germline V CDR1 and CDR2: SGHRS, YFSETQ. The junction had 5 bases not matched to a gene; V was cut back by 3 bases and J by 4 bases. The CDR3 here is CASSSEQGVYGYTF. CDR3 nucleotides: TGCGCCAGCAGCTCAGAACAGGGGGTCTATGGCTACACCTTC.

Many counts were recorded for this clonotype. V is TRBV27 and J is TRBJ2-1, with D possibly matching TRBD2 (6 bases). V lost 6 bases to trimming and J lost 7 bases, with 16 bases between them. The germline gives CDR1 MNHEY, CDR2 SMNVEV (reference sequence). CDR3 length: 14 amino acids. The CDR3 spells CASSNFASGNEQFF. The DNA for the CDR3 is TGTGCCAGCAGCAACTTCGCCAGCGGGAATGAGCAGTTCTTC.

With respect to this clonotype: An end of the junction differs from the germline gene, which may be a read error. V is TRBV20-1 and J is TRBJ2-2, with D perhaps matching TRBD2 (5 bases). The CDR3 length is 15 residues. The germline V gene encodes CDR1 DFQATT and CDR2 SNEGSKA (reference sequence). CDR3 sequence (DNA): TGCAGTGCTAGAGTCGTGGGCTCGAACACCGGGGAGCTGGTTTTT. Translating it yields CSARVVGSNTGELVF.

The V call is TRBV6-1, the J call TRBJ2-1; D is undetermined. Between the trimmed V and J ends, which lost 3 bases and 8 bases, there was a span of 8 bases. The CDR3 is 12 amino acids. CDR1 is MNHNS, CDR2 SASEGT, per germline. The CDR3 coding sequence is TGTGCCAGCAGTGACCCGGGTGATGAGCAGTTCTTC. Amino acid sequence: CASSDPGDEQFF.

By its share, this clonotype is medium-sized. V gene TRBV6-5 combines with J gene TRBJ2-7; 8 bases are a match to TRBD2. With V trimmed by 1 base and J by 0 bases, 5 bases remained unmatched. There are 16 residues in the CDR3. Germline V gene data show CDR1 as MNHEY and CDR2 as SVGAGI. The CDR3 loop is CASSYLAGTSSYEQYF. Written as DNA, the CDR3 is TGTGCCAGCAGTTACTTAGCGGGGACCAGCTCCTACGAGCAGTACTTC.

This clonotype came up many times. This chain joins TRBV11-3 and TRBJ1-6; unclear D gene. CDR1 is SGHNT, CDR2 YENEEA, per germline. V lost 5 bases, J lost 6 bases, and 11 bases lay in between. This CDR3 is built from 14 residues. CDR3 nucleotide sequence: TGTGCCAGCAGCCCCGGTGTAGCTAATTCACCCCTCCACTTT. This translates into CASSPGVANSPLHF. Filled out from reference TRBV11-3 and TRBJ1-6, the complete variable domain reads EAGVVQSPRYKIIEKKQPVAFWCNPISGHNTLYWYLQNLGQGPELLIRYENEEAVDDSQLPKDRFSAERLKGVDSTLKIQPAELGDSAVYLCASSPGVANSPLHFGNGTRLTVT.

By share, this clonotype counts as medium-sized. This chain connects TRBV25-1 to TRBJ1-3; D unclear. The length of the CDR3 is 14 residues. Germline-derived CDR1 and CDR2 are MGHDK and SYGVNS. V lost 5 bases and J lost 7, with 15 bases in between. The CDR3 DNA reads TGTGCCAGCAGTAAGGGCGTACTCGGGAACACCATATATTTT. It specifies CASSKGVLGNTIYF.

This clonotype is deemed medium-sized. V and J are TRBV6-1 and TRBJ2-1; D gene ambiguous. V was pared by 2 bases and J by 8 bases, with 19 bases between. This CDR3 comprises 16 residues. Germline V gives CDR1 MNHNS, CDR2 SASEGT. The CDR3 reads CASSELGGGGVYEQFF. The DNA of the CDR3 is TGTGCCAGCAGTGAATTAGGCGGCGGTGGGGTCTATGAGCAGTTCTTC.

Sample share makes this clonotype medium-sized (0.01 to 0.1%). In DNA form, the CDR3 reads TGTGCCAGCATTACCACAGATACGCAGTATTTT. Protein: CASITTDTQYF. This rearrangement joins TRBV2 to TRBJ2-3; D is undetermined. The CDR3 extends over 11 amino acids. CDR1 and CDR2 from the germline V gene are SNHLY and FYNNEI. V was clipped by 7 bases and J by 2 bases, with 4 bases between them.

This chain connects TRBV10-2 to TRBJ1-2, with unresolved D. CDR3 size: 14 residues. V was trimmed by 7 bases and J by 8 bases, leaving 20 bases between them. Germline V gene sequence: CDR1 WSHSY, CDR2 SAAADI. The CDR3 is CASKVPGEYGGYTF. The CDR3 nucleotides read TGCGCCAGCAAGGTCCCTGGGGAATATGGCGGCTACACCTTC.

The chain couples TRBV24-1 to TRBJ2-3; D gene uncertain. V gave up 9 bases and J gave up 0 bases, with 12 bases separating them. This CDR3 region has 14 residues. CDR1 KGHDR and CDR2 SFDVKD come from the germline V gene. CDR3 nucleotides: TGTGCCACCCAGACGAGAGCTAGCACAGATACGCAGTATTTT. This codes for CATQTRASTDTQYF.

This clonotype is medium-sized in the sample. This chain uses TRBV28 with TRBJ1-2; TRBD1 agrees at 7 bases. V shed 3 bases and J 5 bases; nucleotides not matched to a gene: 9. Germline assignment: CDR1 MDHEN and CDR2 SYDVKM. This CDR3 region has 15 residues. The CDR3 region is CASSFLGQVLYGYTF. The CDR3 DNA reads TGTGCCAGCAGTTTCCTAGGACAGGTCCTTTATGGCTACACCTTC.

Of note for this clonotype: With a much larger clone just one base away, this may be a read error. V and J are TRBV25-1 and TRBJ1-1; D remains unclear. Looked up from germline, CDR1 is MGHDK and CDR2 is SYGVNS. The CDR3 runs to 13 residues. CDR3 loop: CASKWGLKTEAFF. The CDR3, as DNA: TGTGCCAGCAAGTGGGGTTTGAAGACTGAAGCTTTCTTT.